Below, 8 T cell receptor beta chains from the same sample are listed, as sequenced in a study of blood T cells in healthy people across ages. Then a second PCR, running roughly 7 to 11 cycles, was carried out with a sample-barcoded 5' primer and a J-beta primer mix. TCRdb ran MiXCR on the 5' RACE reads and lists one entry per CDR3 protein. Of hundreds of thousands of distinct CDR3 sequences listed, over 20% are singletons. Sequenced input: blood. These receptors were taken from a man in his 70s in good health.

J is TRBJ2-5 and V is TRBV14, with 7 bases lining up with TRBD2. The J call is in doubt because the DNA end fits TRBJ2-1 better. The CDR3 covers 15 residues. Looked up from germline, CDR1 is SGHDN and CDR2 is FVKESK. CDR3 protein: CASSQVRGSSLEQFF. For the CDR3, the DNA is TGTGCCAGCAGCCAAGTGCGCGGGAGTTCTCTTGAGCAGTTCTTC.

This clonotype was detected once. This chain links TRBV7-9 with TRBJ1-1; D uncertain. The CDR3 has 12 residues. Trimming took off 4 bases at V and 4 bases at J, with 7 bases between the two ends. Germline values: CDR1 SEHNR, CDR2 FQNEAQ (reference sequence). The CDR3 region is CASSSEVTEAFF. CDR3 sequence (DNA): TGTGCCAGCAGCTCGGAGGTCACTGAAGCTTTCTTT.

This clonotype was counted between two and nine times. The chain employs TRBV25-1 and TRBJ1-2, with D possibly matching TRBD1 (5 bases). CDR1 and CDR2 (germline): MGHDK, SYGVNS. This CDR3 spans 13 amino acids. Trimming took off 4 bases at V and 8 bases at J, with 14 bases between the two ends. The CDR3 DNA is TGTGCCAGCAGTGCAGCCAGGGAGTACGGCTACACCTTC. This gives the protein CASSAAREYGYTF.

This clonotype was found a few times. The chain combines TRBV11-3 with TRBJ2-7; the match to TRBD2 covers 7 bases. The CDR3 has 15 residues. Germline lookup yields CDR1 SGHNT and CDR2 YENEEA. With V trimmed by 1 base and J by 6 bases, 9 bases remained unmatched. This chain's CDR3 is CASSLARGGVCEQYV. CDR3 bases: TGTGCCAGCAGCTTAGCTCGCGGGGGAGTCTGCGAGCAGTACGTC.

This clonotype was recorded a few times. The chain couples TRBV2 to TRBJ2-1; D call uncertain. The CDR3 is made up of 13 amino acids. V was clipped by 3 bases and J by 3 bases, with 6 bases between them. Germline lookup yields CDR1 SNHLY and CDR2 FYNNEI. This CDR3 reads CASSDYIYNEQFF. The CDR3 nucleotides read TGTGCCAGCAGTGACTATATCTACAATGAGCAGTTCTTC.

In nucleotides, the CDR3 is TGTGCCAGCTCACCAGACTGGGTGAGGACCGGGGAGCTGTTTTTT. It translates to CASSPDWVRTGELFF. This sequence joins TRBV18 and TRBJ2-2; no clear D gene. This CDR3 region has 15 residues. V shed 2 bases and J shed 5 bases, with 12 bases lying between them. The V gene's germline CDR1 is KGHSH and CDR2 LQKENI.

This clonotype was found many times. The chain couples TRBV20-1 to TRBJ2-5; no clear D gene. The DNA end lines up better with TRBJ2-7; the J call may be wrong. This CDR3 spans 14 amino acids. Germline lookup yields CDR1 DFQATT and CDR2 SNEGSKA (reference sequence). CDR3 DNA sequence: TGCAGTGCTAGTGCCGGGCGCCTCCCCGGCGAGCAGTACTTC. Encoded protein: CSASAGRLPGEQYF.

This clonotype was seen more than once but under ten times. The chain uses TRBV12-3 or TRBV12-4 and TRBJ1-2; possibly TRBD1 for D (5 bases). This CDR3 has 12 residues. Trimming cost V 6 bases and J 3 bases, with 8 bases left between them. The CDR3 bases are TGTGCCAGCAGAGGGGACGACTATGGCTACACCTTC. It translates to CASRGDDYGYTF.